The clone carrying this T cell receptor beta chain was counted only a few times. Its specificity is unknown. The entry originates in a study of early T cells in non-severe SARS-CoV-2 infection. Study information: Investigators sequenced bulk RNA drawn from unsorted whole blood, and chains remained unpaired. Study-wide points: Matching against VDJdb likely underestimated virus-specific expansions, favoring anti-spike CD8.

This CDR3 is 14 amino acids long. Germline CDR1 and CDR2: SGHRS and YFSETQ. Trimming removed 5 bases from V and 0 bases from J, with 11 bases in between. Separate cDNA molecules each had unique molecular identifiers attached to them. TCRdb re-called the 5' RACE reads with MiXCR, one entry per CDR3 protein. The sample includes tens of thousands of distinct CDR3 sequences, around 19% of them seen just once. The V call is TRBV5-1, the J call TRBJ1-1; D might be TRBD1 (5 bases). The sequence was obtained from an adult who was a healthcare worker with PCR-confirmed SARS-CoV-2 infection or an uninfected control (not recorded which). Sequencing used whole blood, obtained at baseline. The CDR3 DNA reads TGCGCCAGCAGTCCGACAGCCGTGAACACTGAAGCTTTCTTT. This translates into CASSPTAVNTEAFF.